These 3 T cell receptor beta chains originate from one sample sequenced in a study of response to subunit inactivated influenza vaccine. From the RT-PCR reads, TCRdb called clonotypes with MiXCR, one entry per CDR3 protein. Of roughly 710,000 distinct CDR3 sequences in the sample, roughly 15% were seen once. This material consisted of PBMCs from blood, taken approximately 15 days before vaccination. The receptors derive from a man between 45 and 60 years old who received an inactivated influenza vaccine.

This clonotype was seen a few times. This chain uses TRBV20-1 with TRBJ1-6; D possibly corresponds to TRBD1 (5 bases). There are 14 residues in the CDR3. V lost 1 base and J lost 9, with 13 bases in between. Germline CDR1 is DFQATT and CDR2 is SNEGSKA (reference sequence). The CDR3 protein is CSARVGTRGSPLHF. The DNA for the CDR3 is TGCAGTGCTAGAGTTGGGACTCGGGGTTCACCCCTCCACTTT.

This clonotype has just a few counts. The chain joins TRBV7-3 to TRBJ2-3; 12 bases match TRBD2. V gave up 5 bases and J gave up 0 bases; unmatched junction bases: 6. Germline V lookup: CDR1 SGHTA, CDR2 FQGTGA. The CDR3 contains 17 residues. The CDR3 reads CASSPGTSGPSTDTQYF. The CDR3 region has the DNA TGTGCCAGCAGCCCGGGGACTAGCGGGCCTAGCACAGATACGCAGTATTTT. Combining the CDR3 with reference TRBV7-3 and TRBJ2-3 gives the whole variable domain GAGVSQTPSNKVTEKGKYVELRCDPISGHTALYWYRQSLGQGPEFLIYFQGTGAADDSGLPNDRFFAVRPEGSVSTLKIQRTERGDSAVYLCASSPGTSGPSTDTQYFGPGTRLTVL.

CDR3 loop: CASSVTGGDSYNEQFF. The CDR3 bases are TGTGCCAGCAGCGTAACCGGCGGGGACTCCTACAATGAGCAGTTCTTC. The V gene is TRBV9, the J gene TRBJ2-1; maybe TRBD2 (6 bases). The CDR3 covers 16 residues. CDR1 is SGDLS, CDR2 YYNGEE, per germline. With 1 base removed from V and 0 bases from J, the gap between germline ends came to 11 bases.